The 22 T cell receptor beta chains reported below all come from one sample, sequenced in a study of cytomegalovirus exposure and HLA in healthy donors. Primers included in the PCR were 60 Vbeta and 13 Jbeta primers. Libraries were prepared by immunoSEQ multiplex PCR; TCRdb keeps only in-frame clonotypes and omits some of them. The sample lists nearly 110,000 clones, more than 65% occurring once. Sequenced sample: PBMCs. The receptor source for this set is a boy younger than 18 in good health and CMV-seronegative.

This chain connects TRBV7-9 to TRBJ1-4; no reliable D call. Per germline, CDR1 SEHNR and CDR2 FQNEAQ (reference sequence). The CDR3 runs to 13 residues. Trimming stripped 3 bases from V and 7 bases from J, with 9 bases between. The CDR3 loop is CASSLTSGEKLFF. CDR3 bases: TGTGCCAGCAGCTTGACATCCGGTGAAAAACTGTTTTTT.

This chain uses TRBV2 with TRBJ2-7; TRBD2 matches at 11 bases. V shed 0 bases, J shed 2 bases, and the junction held 3 bases outside the gene matches. The CDR3 runs to 16 residues. The germline CDR1 and CDR2 sequences are SNHLY and FYNNEI. The CDR3 coding sequence is TGTGCCAGCAGTGAAGCCGGGACTAGCGGAACCTACGAGCAGTACTTC. Protein product: CASSEAGTSGTYEQYF.

The chain combines TRBV6-5 with TRBJ1-1; 7 positions match TRBD1. This CDR3 region has 16 residues. The J segment lost 7 bases and the V segment lost 2 bases, leaving 13 bases of the junction unmatched. From germline, CDR1 is MNHEY and CDR2 SVGAGI. CDR3 sequence reads: CASSYTMSFQGGEAFF. As DNA, the CDR3 is TGTGCCAGCAGTTACACAATGTCATTTCAGGGGGGTGAAGCTTTCTTT.

The chain employs TRBV5-1 and TRBJ2-1, with 7 bases aligning to TRBD1. Germline V lookup: CDR1 SGHRS, CDR2 YFSETQ. This CDR3 has 14 amino acids. J lost 2 bases, V lost 6 bases, and 5 bases had no gene match. CDR3 residues: CASTPQGAYNEQFF. The CDR3, as DNA: TGCGCCAGCACCCCCCAGGGGGCCTACAATGAGCAGTTCTTC.

CDR3 nucleotides: TGTGCCAGCAGTTCCCTGGGGGCGAGCAAAAACATTCAGTACTTC. Its translation is CASSSLGASKNIQYF. The genes are TRBV27 and TRBJ2-4, with D possibly being TRBD1 (6 bases). The V end was cut by 4 bases, the J end by 3 bases, with 13 bases between. This CDR3 contains 15 residues. CDR1 and CDR2 (germline): MNHEY, SMNVEV (reference sequence).

The chain couples TRBV28 to TRBJ2-1, with D unclear. In germline, CDR1 is MDHEN, CDR2 SYDVKM. CDR3 length equals 14 residues. V was cut by 6 bases and J by 6 bases, with 15 bases left in between. The CDR3, as DNA: TGTGCCAGCAGCCCTCTTTTCGGCGGCAATGAGCAGTTCTTC. Encoded protein: CASSPLFGGNEQFF.

The chain combines TRBV7-2 with TRBJ1-6; the D is unclear. CDR1 is SGHTA and CDR2 is FQGNSA in the germline V gene. V was clipped by 5 bases and J by 4 bases, with 9 bases between them. The CDR3 totals 14 residues. CDR3 DNA: TGTGCCAGCAGCCCTGTCTCGTATAATTCACCCCTCCACTTT. Translation: CASSPVSYNSPLHF.

The chain is built from TRBV18 and TRBJ2-2; D is perhaps TRBD2 (5 bases). Germline values: CDR1 KGHSH, CDR2 LQKENI. The CDR3 covers 19 residues. Trimming removed 1 base at V and 0 bases at J, with 18 bases between. This CDR3 reads CASSPLSREGHANTGELFF. The DNA of the CDR3 is TGTGCCAGCTCACCACTGAGTCGGGAAGGCCACGCGAACACCGGGGAGCTGTTTTTT.

The chain carries TRBV30 and TRBJ2-3, with 7 bases matching TRBD2. The germline V gene has CDR1 GTSNPN and CDR2 SVGIG (reference sequence). The V and J ends lost 5 bases and 4 bases, in that order; junction bases with no gene match: 3. The CDR3 loop spans 12 amino acids. CDR3 nucleotide sequence: TGTGCCTGGGGGACTACCTCAGATACGCAGTATTTT. Protein sequence: CAWGTTSDTQYF. The variable domain in full, with the rest retrieved from reference TRBV30 and TRBJ2-3, is SQTIHQWPATLVQPVGSPLSLECTVEGTSNPNLYWYRQAAGRGLQLLFYSVGIGQISSEVPQNLSASRPQDRQFILSSKKLLLSDSGFYLCAWGTTSDTQYFGPGTRLTVL.

The rearrangement joins TRBV6-5 to TRBJ2-7; tentative D call: TRBD1 (5 bases). In germline, CDR1 is MNHEY, CDR2 SVGAGI. The V gene lost 2 bases and the J gene lost 2 bases, with 10 bases spanning the gap. This CDR3 has 14 residues. CDR3 protein: CASSYDSVAYEQYF. The CDR3 DNA reads as TGTGCCAGCAGTTACGACAGTGTGGCCTACGAGCAGTACTTC.

The chain links TRBV4-1 to TRBJ2-7, with D possibly TRBD1 on 6 matching bases. V lost 4 bases to trimming and J lost 5 bases, with 12 bases between them. The CDR3 loop spans 13 amino acids. The V gene's germline CDR1 is MGHRA and CDR2 YSYEKL. As DNA, the CDR3 is TGCGCCAGCAGCCTGCATGGGACAAACGAGCAGTACTTC. This codes for CASSLHGTNEQYF.

The chain couples TRBV11-2 to TRBJ1-1; 9 bases are shared with TRBD1. V lost 4 bases to trimming and J lost 3 bases; unmatched junction nucleotides: 9. Per germline, CDR1 SGHAT and CDR2 FQNNGV. CDR3 length equals 16 residues. The CDR3, as DNA: TGTGCCAGCAGCTCGCCTCGACAGGGGGGTCACACTGAAGCTTTCTTT. It encodes CASSSPRQGGHTEAFF. Full variable domain (missing parts from reference TRBV11-2 and TRBJ1-1): EAGVAQSPRYKIIEKRQSVAFWCNPISGHATLYWYQQILGQGPKLLIQFQNNGVVDDSQLPKDRFSAERLKGVDSTLKIQPAKLEDSAVYLCASSSPRQGGHTEAFFGQGTRLTVV.

The chain is built from TRBV28 and TRBJ1-2, with 7 bases lining up with TRBD1. CDR1 is MDHEN, CDR2 SYDVKM, per germline. Trimming took 11 bases from V and 2 from J; bases not matched to a gene: 11. The CDR3 sequence is 14 residues long. DNA for the CDR3: TGTGCCGGGGGGAGTGGACAGGCGAACTATGGCTACACCTTC. Protein product: CAGGSGQANYGYTF.

The chain is built from TRBV9 and TRBJ2-1, with TRBD1 identical over 10 bases. The length of the CDR3 is 16 residues. V was pared by 1 base and J by 5 bases, with 6 bases of the junction left unmatched. Germline assignment: CDR1 SGDLS and CDR2 YYNGEE. The CDR3 loop is CASSVTGTGVNNEQFF. For the CDR3, the DNA is TGTGCCAGCAGCGTAACGGGGACAGGGGTTAACAATGAGCAGTTCTTC.

The chain links TRBV6-6 to TRBJ1-1, with TRBD1 identical over 10 bases. V trimming: 2 bases; J trimming: 1 base; junction bases outside the gene matches: 4. The CDR3 consists of 16 residues. Per the germline V gene, CDR1 is MNHNY and CDR2 is SVGAGI (reference sequence). The CDR3 bases are TGTGCCAGCAGTTACCCCCGGACAGGGGGGAACACTGAAGCTTTCTTT. It translates to CASSYPRTGGNTEAFF.

The chain is built from TRBV7-2 and TRBJ1-5, with 7 bases lining up with TRBD1. Germline trimming cut 5 bases from V and 1 base from J; bases unmatched to any gene: 5. Germline CDR1 SGHTA, CDR2 FQGNSA. CDR3 length equals 15 residues. The CDR3 region is CASSPGTVSNQPQHF. The CDR3 bases are TGTGCCAGCAGCCCAGGGACAGTAAGCAATCAGCCCCAGCATTTT.

V and J are TRBV2 and TRBJ1-4; D call uncertain. V dropped 1 base and J dropped 0 bases, with 6 bases sitting between them. The CDR3 loop spans 15 amino acids. Germline CDR1 is SNHLY and CDR2 is FYNNEI. The CDR3 sequence: CASSEDTATNEKLFF. The CDR3 region has the DNA TGTGCCAGCAGTGAAGACACCGCAACTAATGAAAAACTGTTTTTT.

The chain employs TRBV25-1 and TRBJ2-2; D might be TRBD2 (6 bases). Germline loops: CDR1 MGHDK, CDR2 SYGVNS. V lost 4 bases and J lost 2, with 11 bases in between. The CDR3 contains 15 residues. CDR3 residues: CASSVRETNTGELFF. The CDR3 DNA sequence: TGTGCCAGCAGTGTCCGGGAGACCAACACCGGGGAGCTGTTTTTT. The whole variable domain, filled in from reference TRBV25-1 and TRBJ2-2, reads EADIYQTPRYLVIGTGKKITLECSQTMGHDKMYWYQQDPGMELHLIHYSYGVNSTEKGDLSSESTVSRIRTEHFPLTLESARPSHTSQYLCASSVRETNTGELFFGEGSRLTVL.

This chain joins TRBV4-1 and TRBJ2-3; D gene uncertain. V was pared by 0 bases and J by 0 bases, with 4 bases between. The germline CDR1 and CDR2 sequences are MGHRA and YSYEKL. The CDR3 has 14 residues. The chain's CDR3 is CASSQDTSTDTQYF. The CDR3 nucleotides read TGCGCCAGCAGCCAAGATACTAGCACAGATACGCAGTATTTT.

The rearrangement uses TRBV19 and TRBJ2-7; TRBD1 agrees at 8 bases. This CDR3 is built from 13 residues. The germline CDR1 and CDR2 sequences are LNHDA and SQIVND (reference sequence). J was trimmed by 3 bases and V by 6 bases; bases with no gene match: 4. Here the CDR3 reads CASSLTGVYEQYF. In DNA, the CDR3 is TGTGCCAGTAGCCTGACAGGGGTCTACGAGCAGTACTTC.

The J gene is TRBJ2-7, the V gene TRBV7-2; D is unresolved. Germline-derived CDR1 and CDR2 are SGHTA and FQGNSA. This CDR3 has 14 residues. V gave up 5 bases and J gave up 0 bases, with 11 bases separating them. The CDR3 region is CASSRQPSSYEQYF. The CDR3 nucleotides read TGTGCCAGCAGCCGACAACCATCCTCCTACGAGCAGTACTTC. The full variable domain, in which reference TRBV7-2 and TRBJ2-7 provide the parts outside the CDR3, is GAGVSQSPSNKVTEKGKDVELRCDPISGHTALYWYRQSLGQGLEFLIYFQGNSAPDKSGLPSDRFSAERTGGSVSTLTIQRTQQEDSAVYLCASSRQPSSYEQYFGPGTRLTVT.

This sequence joins TRBV7-2 and TRBJ2-1; TRBD2 matches 12 bases. CDR3 size: 17 residues. The V gene's germline CDR1 is SGHTA and CDR2 FQGNSA. V lost 1 base, J lost 0 bases, and 1 base stayed unmatched. The CDR3 protein is CASSLGTSGTSYNEQFF. The CDR3 DNA reads as TGTGCCAGCAGCTTAGGGACTAGCGGGACCTCCTACAATGAGCAGTTCTTC.